This passage covers 15 T cell receptor beta chains from one sample sequenced in a study of blood T cell repertoires in COVID-19. Repertoires were generated with immunoSEQ multiplex PCR, while TCRdb's copy carries only in-frame clones and drops some. The repertoire consists of under 300,000 clones, with about 86% occurring once and the leading ten covering around 9.6%. Material: peripheral blood. The receptors stem from a woman of 80 years or more with acute or convalescent COVID-19.

V and J are TRBV10-3 and TRBJ1-1; D is unclear. Germline assignment: CDR1 ENHRY and CDR2 SYGVKD. Trimming took off 0 bases at V and 8 bases at J, with 13 bases between the two ends. The CDR3 is 14 residues long. The CDR3 protein is CAISESSTSTEAFF. The CDR3 DNA follows: TGTGCCATCAGTGAGTCTTCGACATCTACCGAAGCTTTCTTT.

This clone was seen only once. The rearrangement joins TRBV6-5 to TRBJ2-5, with 9 bases that match TRBD2. V was pared by 0 bases and J by 1 base, with 3 bases of the junction left unmatched. CDR1 and CDR2 (germline): MNHEY, SVGAGI. The CDR3 length is 16 residues. CDR3 loop: CASSYSSGGLQETQYF. CDR3 nucleotides: TGTGCCAGCAGTTACTCTAGCGGGGGCCTCCAAGAGACCCAGTACTTC.

This chain connects TRBV18 to TRBJ1-3, with no clear D. Germline V gives CDR1 KGHSH, CDR2 LQKENI. The CDR3 contains 14 residues. Trimming cost V 6 bases and J 0 bases, with 9 bases left between them. In DNA, the CDR3 is TGTGCCAGCTCTATCAGTTCCTCTGGAAACACCATATATTTT. Translation gives CASSISSSGNTIYF.

The sample holds a few counts of this clone. The chain joins TRBV7-6 to TRBJ2-3, with D possibly matching TRBD1 (5 bases). Trimming removed 1 base from V and 6 bases from J, with 8 bases in between. In germline, CDR1 is SGHVS, CDR2 FNYEAQ. The CDR3 has 13 residues. This CDR3 reads CASSLDRLDTQYF. DNA of the CDR3: TGTGCCAGCAGCTTAGACAGGCTGGATACGCAGTATTTT.

The rearrangement uses TRBV7-9 and TRBJ1-4; 10 bases are shared with TRBD1. The CDR3 is 14 amino acids. V dropped 4 bases and J dropped 7; count of bases not matched to a gene: 3. Germline lookup yields CDR1 SEHNR and CDR2 FQNEAQ (reference sequence). The CDR3 DNA follows: TGTGCCAGCAGCTCCGGGACAGGGGTTGAAAAACTGTTTTTT. Amino acid sequence: CASSSGTGVEKLFF.

In this sample, this clone turned up once. The V gene is TRBV9, the J gene TRBJ1-5, with unresolved D. V was shortened by 4 bases and J by 6 bases, with 11 bases between the two germline ends. This CDR3 region has 13 residues. The germline V gene encodes CDR1 SGDLS and CDR2 YYNGEE. Written as DNA, the CDR3 is TGTGCCAGCAGCCCCGATGGTAGTCAGCCCCAGCATTTT. It yields the protein CASSPDGSQPQHF.

This chain connects TRBV5-1 to TRBJ1-4, with 8 bases fitting TRBD1. CDR3 length: 14 amino acids. CDR1 is SGHRS and CDR2 is YFSETQ in the germline V gene. V shed 2 bases, J shed 5 bases, and the junction held 2 bases outside the gene matches. Here the CDR3 reads CASSLSGGNEKLFF. In nucleotides, the CDR3 is TGCGCCAGCAGCTTATCAGGGGGCAATGAAAAACTGTTTTTT.

J is TRBJ1-1 and V is TRBV11-3, with D tentatively TRBD1 (6 bases). The V gene lost 2 bases and the J gene lost 6 bases, with 10 bases spanning the gap. The V gene's germline CDR1 is SGHNT and CDR2 YENEEA. The length of the CDR3 is 13 residues. CDR3 amino acids: CASSLIQGSEAFF. The CDR3 region has the DNA TGTGCCAGCAGCTTAATACAGGGATCTGAAGCTTTCTTT.

The chain has TRBV11-2 and TRBJ2-7; a weak D match, TRBD2 (5 bases). The CDR3 length is 15 residues. V lost 0 bases and J 1 base, leaving 10 bases between the germline ends. Germline V gene lookup returns CDR1 SGHAT and CDR2 FQNNGV. This CDR3 is CASSLEPGISYEQYF. The CDR3 coding sequence is TGTGCCAGCAGCTTAGAACCGGGGATTTCCTACGAGCAGTACTTC.

The V call is TRBV3-1 (or the pseudogene TRBV3-2), the J call TRBJ2-2; no definite D call. With 3 bases removed from V and 4 bases from J, the gap between germline ends came to 6 bases. This CDR3 region has 13 residues. Germline-derived CDR1 and CDR2 are LGHDT and YNNKEL (reference sequence). The CDR3 region is CASSQFRTGELFF. The CDR3 nucleotides read TGTGCCAGCAGCCAGTTTCGCACCGGGGAGCTGTTTTTT.

The J gene is TRBJ2-3, the V gene TRBV6-5; D ambiguous. This CDR3 has 12 residues. V dropped 2 bases and J dropped 6 bases, with 6 bases sitting between them. Per germline, CDR1 MNHEY and CDR2 SVGAGI. CDR3 coding DNA: TGTGCCAGCAGTTACCCCCCGGATACGCAGTATTTT. Protein sequence: CASSYPPDTQYF.

The chain recombines TRBV7-3 with TRBJ2-5, with 7 bases identical to TRBD1. V was pared by 5 bases and J by 0 bases, with 6 bases of the junction left unmatched. The CDR3 sequence is 15 residues long. The germline CDR1 and CDR2 sequences are SGHTA and FQGTGA. DNA for the CDR3: TGTGCCAGCAGCCTCACTGACAGGGACCAAGAGACCCAGTACTTC. Translation: CASSLTDRDQETQYF.

The chain couples TRBV4-1 to TRBJ1-5, with 10 bases fitting TRBD1. The CDR3 consists of 15 residues. V was clipped by 3 bases and J by 6 bases; unmatched bases: 5. Germline CDR1 MGHRA, CDR2 YSYEKL. The CDR3 nucleotides read TGCGCCAGCAGCCAGGGACAGGGGTTTAGTCAGCCCCAGCATTTT. Translation: CASSQGQGFSQPQHF.

The chain couples TRBV29-1 to TRBJ2-1, with D maybe TRBD2 (5 bases). This CDR3 region has 11 residues. Trimming shortened V by 7 bases and J by 6 bases, and 10 bases separated the two germline ends. CDR1 and CDR2 (germline): SQVTM, ANQGSEA. DNA for the CDR3: TGCAGCGCCCTTCGGGGCAATGAGCAGTTCTTC. This encodes CSALRGNEQFF.

The V and J genes are TRBV15 and TRBJ2-5, with TRBD1 matching over 7 bases. Unmatched junction bases numbered 4, after V lost 0 bases and J lost 0 bases. CDR1 is LNHNV, CDR2 YYDKDF, per germline (reference sequence). This CDR3 comprises 16 residues. In DNA form, the CDR3 reads TGTGCCACCAGCAGAGATACAGGGGTCAACCAAGAGACCCAGTACTTC. Amino acids: CATSRDTGVNQETQYF. The variable domain in full, with the rest retrieved from reference TRBV15 and TRBJ2-5, is DAMVIQNPRYQVTQFGKPVTLSCSQTLNHNVMYWYQQKSSQAPKLLFHYYDKDFNNEADTPDNFQSRRPNTSFCFLDIRSPGLGDTAMYLCATSRDTGVNQETQYFGPGTRLLVL.